These 19 T cell receptor beta chains share one sample of origin, sequenced in a study of Graves' ophthalmopathy and Graves' hyperthyroidism. RNA transcripts were the template, and TCR beta CDR3 regions were amplified from them. HTBI primers were employed in first-round RT-PCR, then a second-round multiplex PCR followed. One entry per CDR3 protein, called by TCRdb with MiXCR from the multiplex PCR reads. Found here are over a million distinct CDR3 sequences, less than 45% of them singletons; the top ten hold 8.5% to 14%. The sequenced material came from peripheral blood or thyroid tissue (not recorded which). Receptors were obtained from an adult man with Graves' hyperthyroidism.

This clonotype came up many times. The chain uses TRBV6-2 or TRBV6-3 and TRBJ1-5; D ambiguous. V was shortened by 7 bases and J by 3 bases, with 7 bases between the two germline ends. CDR3 size: 12 residues. Germline CDR1 reads MNHEY; CDR2 reads SVGEGT. This chain's CDR3 is CASNRANQPQHF. CDR3 nucleotides: TGTGCCAGCAACCGGGCCAATCAGCCCCAGCATTTT.

The rearrangement joins TRBV19 to TRBJ2-2; weak D call: TRBD2 (6 bases). This CDR3 is 14 amino acids long. Trimming left V 5 bases short and J 3 bases short, with 10 bases between. The germline CDR1 and CDR2 sequences are LNHDA and SQIVND (reference sequence). CDR3 in DNA: TGTGCCAGTAGTCCACGGAGGGACACCGGGGAGCTGTTTTTT. It translates to CASSPRRDTGELFF.

The V and J genes are TRBV6-6 and TRBJ2-5; the D gene is possibly TRBD1 (7 bases). Germline V gives CDR1 MNHNY, CDR2 SVGAGI (reference sequence). Trimming took off 6 bases at V and 9 bases at J, with 14 bases between the two ends. The CDR3 consists of 12 residues. CDR3 nucleotides: TGTGCCAGCAGCACAACAGGGGAGGCCCAGTACTTC. Its protein is CASSTTGEAQYF.

This clonotype was counted only a few times. This chain connects TRBV18 to TRBJ1-2; D unclear. Germline CDR1 is KGHSH and CDR2 is LQKENI. Trimming pared 6 bases from V and 6 bases from J, leaving 8 bases between. The CDR3 runs 11 residues. The CDR3 DNA reads as TGTGCCAGCTCTCGTGGACATGGCTACACCTTC. Translation gives CASSRGHGYTF.

There are a few counts of this clonotype. The chain uses TRBV10-2 and TRBJ2-7; possibly TRBD2 for D (5 bases). Trimming removed 6 bases from V and 6 bases from J, with 12 bases in between. From germline, CDR1 is WSHSY and CDR2 SAAADI. This CDR3 has 12 amino acids. The CDR3 coding sequence is TGCGCCAGCAGCCACGTGGGAGCCGAGCAGTACTTC. It specifies CASSHVGAEQYF.

This chain links TRBV5-1 with TRBJ1-3; perhaps TRBD1 as D (6 bases). The CDR3 is 11 amino acids. Looked up from germline, CDR1 is SGHRS and CDR2 is YFSETQ. CDR3 sequence: CAQGLRSTIYF. The CDR3 DNA reads TGCGCACAGGGTCTACGAAGCACCATATATTTT.

This chain uses TRBV24-1 with TRBJ2-3, with 8 bases lining up with TRBD2. Trimming cost V 5 bases and J 8 bases; bases outside gene matches: 11. Germline V gives CDR1 KGHDR, CDR2 SFDVKD. The CDR3 is 15 residues long. CDR3 nucleotides: TGTGCCACCAGTGGGAACGGACTAGCAGAGGGTACGCAGTATTTT. Protein: CATSGNGLAEGTQYF.

The J gene is TRBJ1-5, the V gene TRBV10-3; 7 bases are a match to TRBD1. The germline gives CDR1 ENHRY, CDR2 SYGVKD. J gave up 3 bases and V 10 bases, and 12 bases lay outside the gene matches. This CDR3 has 15 residues. In nucleotides, the CDR3 is TGTGCCAGCAGAGAGTCGGGACAGAACAATCAGCCCCAGCATTTT. Its translation is CASRESGQNNQPQHF.

The chain couples TRBV11-1 to TRBJ2-3; 9 nucleotides agree with TRBD1. The CDR3 is made up of 17 amino acids. The germline V gene has CDR1 SGHAT and CDR2 FQDESV (reference sequence). With 5 bases clipped from V and 8 bases from J, the junction kept 17 bases outside the gene matches. The CDR3 region is CASSQEDRGREVLTQYF. Here the CDR3 DNA reads TGTGCCAGCAGCCAAGAGGACAGGGGCCGGGAGGTTCTTACGCAGTATTTT.

The chain links TRBV2 to TRBJ2-2, with 8 bases fitting TRBD1. The germline CDR1 and CDR2 sequences are SNHLY and FYNNEI. CDR3 length: 14 residues. The trim removed 8 bases at V and 5 bases at J, leaving 7 bases unmatched. This CDR3 reads CASLDRAWTGELFF. The CDR3 DNA is TGTGCCAGCTTGGACAGGGCATGGACCGGGGAGCTGTTTTTT.

This clonotype was detected many times. CDR3 bases: TGCGCCAGCAGACCGGGACCGTCTCAAGAGACCCAGTACTTC. It encodes CASRPGPSQETQYF. The chain has TRBV5-1 and TRBJ2-5; perhaps D is TRBD1 or TRBD2 (5 bases each). Germline V gives CDR1 SGHRS, CDR2 YFSETQ. The CDR3 has 14 amino acids. V dropped 5 bases and J dropped 2 bases, with 13 bases sitting between them.

This clonotype was seen repeatedly, ten times or more. This chain uses TRBV7-9 with TRBJ1-1; no definite D call. Germline loops: CDR1 SEHNR, CDR2 FQNEAQ (reference sequence). Trimming left V 0 bases short and J 10 bases short, with 12 bases between. This CDR3 spans 13 amino acids. The CDR3 nucleotides are TGTGCCAGCAGCTTAGCCGGGCCCGACTCAGCTTTCTTT. This gives the protein CASSLAGPDSAFF.

This clonotype was recorded many times. The CDR3 protein is CASSTRTGASNTEAFF. For the CDR3, the DNA is TGTGCCAGCAGTACTAGGACAGGGGCATCGAACACTGAAGCTTTCTTT. The rearrangement joins TRBV12-3 or TRBV12-4 to TRBJ1-1, with 9 bases lining up with TRBD1. CDR3 length: 16 residues. J gave up 1 base and V 5 bases, and 8 bases lay outside the gene matches.

This clonotype has just a few counts. This rearrangement joins TRBV29-1 to TRBJ1-6; 10 bases line up with TRBD1. The V and J ends lost 6 bases and 9 bases, in that order; junction bases with no gene match: 11. Germline V gene sequence: CDR1 SQVTM, CDR2 ANQGSEA. The CDR3 totals 15 residues. The CDR3 nucleotides read TGCAGCGTCGCAACCGGGACAGGGGAGGGTTCACCCCTCCACTTT. Translated, it gives CSVATGTGEGSPLHF.

This clonotype was observed a single time. The chain employs TRBV4-3 and TRBJ1-3; TRBD1 might be the D (5 bases). With 0 bases removed from V and 0 bases from J, the gap between germline ends came to 6 bases. The CDR3 spans 15 residues. Germline CDR1 LGHNA, CDR2 YSLEER. CDR3 nucleotide sequence: TGCGCCAGCAGCCAAGACGGGACCTCTGGAAACACCATATATTTT. Its protein is CASSQDGTSGNTIYF.

This clonotype has ten or more counts. The V and J genes are TRBV6-2 or TRBV6-3 and TRBJ2-7, with D possibly being TRBD2 (7 bases). V was clipped by 0 bases and J by 4 bases, with 10 bases between them. Germline lookup yields CDR1 MNHEY and CDR2 SVGEGT. The CDR3 has 14 residues. For the CDR3, the DNA is TGTGCCAGCAGTTACTCGCGGGGGCGTTACGAGCAGTACTTC. Protein product: CASSYSRGRYEQYF.

The sample holds a few counts of this clonotype. The chain joins TRBV6-5 to TRBJ2-5; TRBD1 agrees at 8 bases. Germline assignment: CDR1 MNHEY and CDR2 SVGAGI. The ends lost 6 bases at V and 5 bases at J; junction bases unmatched: 8. The CDR3 covers 14 residues. The CDR3 spells CASRSQGARETQYF. The CDR3 DNA is TGTGCCAGCAGGTCCCAGGGGGCTAGGGAGACCCAGTACTTC.

The chain has TRBV10-3 and TRBJ2-7; no clear D. V was trimmed by 10 bases and J by 4 bases, leaving 20 bases between them. CDR1 and CDR2 (germline): ENHRY, SYGVKD. This CDR3 region has 14 residues. The CDR3 reads CASVSSNSFYEQYF. DNA for the CDR3: TGTGCCAGCGTTTCATCGAACTCCTTTTACGAGCAGTACTTC.

Notes on this clonotype: A read error may account for a junction end that differs from germline. The rearrangement links TRBV7-8 to TRBJ1-6; D is uncertain. From germline, CDR1 is SGHVS and CDR2 FQNEAQ. The CDR3 contains 10 residues. The chain's CDR3 is CASSQSGPGF. CDR3 DNA: TGTGCCAGCAGCCAGTCGGGTCCGGGCTTT.